Presented here are 19 T cell receptor beta chains from one specimen sequenced in a study of control samples from healthy donors and cancer patients. Clones were read by immunoSEQ multiplex PCR, and TCRdb kept only the in-frame ones, dropping some. The sample consists of approximately 60,000 clones, 80% to 95% of them appearing once. Sequenced: PBMCs. The receptors derive from a man aged 25-40 years with colorectal cancer.

The rearrangement uses TRBV7-8 and TRBJ2-6; possibly TRBD1 or TRBD2 for D (7 bases each). The CDR3 runs 17 residues. The V gene lost 5 bases and the J gene lost 0 bases, with 14 bases spanning the gap. The germline V gene has CDR1 SGHVS and CDR2 FQNEAQ. The CDR3 sequence: CASSPGGGISGANVLTF. CDR3 nucleotide sequence: TGTGCCAGCAGCCCAGGGGGGGGTATCTCTGGGGCCAACGTCCTGACTTTC.

V gene TRBV24-1 combines with J gene TRBJ2-1, with TRBD1 identical over 7 bases. V shed 5 bases, J shed 7 bases, and the junction held 7 bases outside the gene matches. Germline V lookup: CDR1 KGHDR, CDR2 SFDVKD. This CDR3 contains 14 residues. The CDR3 bases are TGTGCCACCAGTGCCCCGGACAGGAGTAATGAGCAGTTCTTC. Protein: CATSAPDRSNEQFF.

The chain uses TRBV5-5 and TRBJ2-7, with D unresolved. Germline values: CDR1 SGHKS, CDR2 YYEKEE (reference sequence). The CDR3 is 14 residues long. V lost 2 bases and J 3 bases, leaving 12 bases between the germline ends. This CDR3 reads CASSFVWQDYEQYF. CDR3 nucleotide sequence: TGTGCCAGCAGCTTCGTCTGGCAGGACTACGAGCAGTACTTC.

The chain recombines TRBV29-1 with TRBJ1-2; D is undetermined. The germline CDR1 and CDR2 sequences are SQVTM and ANQGSEA. The V end lost 1 base, the J end lost 2 bases, and 11 bases lay between the germline ends. The CDR3 has 14 amino acids. CDR3 DNA sequence: TGCAGCGTTGAAGGGCCGGATATAAACTATGGCTACACCTTC. Protein: CSVEGPDINYGYTF. Looking up the rest from reference TRBV29-1 and TRBJ1-2 gives the full variable domain: SAVISQKPSRDICQRGTSLTIQCQVDSQVTMMFWYRQQPGQSLTLIATANQGSEATYESGFVIDKFPISRPNLTFSTLTVSNMSPEDSSIYLCSVEGPDINYGYTFGSGTRLTVV.

The chain recombines TRBV4-1 with TRBJ1-1; tentative D call: TRBD1 (6 bases). Trimming stripped 4 bases from V and 8 bases from J, with 14 bases between. Germline CDR1 is MGHRA and CDR2 is YSYEKL. There are 13 residues in the CDR3. The CDR3, as DNA: TGCGCCAGCAGCCCCGGGAGGGGGTCGGAAGCTTTCTTT. Its translation: CASSPGRGSEAFF.

The chain recombines TRBV3-1 (or the pseudogene TRBV3-2) with TRBJ2-1, with D possibly TRBD2 on 6 matching bases. This CDR3 has 13 amino acids. Between the trimmed V and J ends, which lost 3 bases and 6 bases, there was a span of 9 bases. Germline V gene lookup returns CDR1 LGHDT and CDR2 YNNKEL (reference sequence). The CDR3 nucleotides read TGTGCCAGCAGCCAGGGGGGAGGCAATGAGCAGTTCTTC. The encoded protein is CASSQGGGNEQFF.

The rearrangement links TRBV19 to TRBJ1-1, with D perhaps matching TRBD1 (5 bases). V was pared by 9 bases and J by 4 bases, with 15 bases between. Germline loops: CDR1 LNHDA, CDR2 SQIVND (reference sequence). The CDR3 extends over 13 amino acids. Here the CDR3 reads CASTGLRFTEAFF. In DNA, the CDR3 is TGTGCCAGCACGGGGCTGCGATTCACTGAAGCTTTCTTT.

V usage is TRBV25-1 and J usage is TRBJ2-2; D is unresolved. V dropped 5 bases and J dropped 4 bases, with 11 bases sitting between them. Germline CDR1 and CDR2: MGHDK and SYGVNS. The CDR3 runs 14 residues. The CDR3 region is CASSKQIPTGELFF. The CDR3 coding sequence is TGTGCCAGCAGTAAACAGATCCCCACCGGGGAGCTGTTTTTT.

The V and J genes are TRBV5-6 and TRBJ2-7; D tentatively fits TRBD1 or TRBD2 (5 bases each). With 3 bases removed from V and 5 bases from J, the gap between germline ends came to 12 bases. Per germline, CDR1 SGHDT and CDR2 YYEEEE. This CDR3 contains 13 residues. CDR3 sequence reads: CASSWSGSHEQYV. The CDR3 DNA reads as TGTGCCAGCAGCTGGTCAGGGAGCCACGAGCAGTACGTC.

This clone has just one count. The chain has TRBV10-3 and TRBJ1-5; 9 positions agree with TRBD1. CDR3 size: 14 residues. V shed 4 bases, J shed 7 bases, and the junction held 5 bases outside the gene matches. Germline CDR1 and CDR2: ENHRY and SYGVKD. In DNA, the CDR3 is TGTGCCATCAGTGGGGAACAGGGGGCCCAGCCCCAGCATTTT. It encodes CAISGEQGAQPQHF.

This chain uses TRBV6-5 with TRBJ1-2; D is uncertain. Germline lookup yields CDR1 MNHEY and CDR2 SVGAGI. This CDR3 contains 12 residues. Trimming removed 2 bases at V and 6 bases at J, with 7 bases between. This CDR3 is CASSYAGNGYTF. The CDR3, as DNA: TGTGCCAGCAGTTACGCTGGCAATGGCTACACCTTC.

This clone was picked up a small number of times. The CDR3 DNA is TGTGCCAGCAGCCTGTCCGGGACGCAGTCCTCGGATCGGACCTTC. This gives the protein CASSLSGTQSSDRTF. V and J are TRBV7-9 and TRBJ1-2; a possible D gene is TRBD1 (5 bases). Germline V gene sequence: CDR1 SEHNR, CDR2 FQNEAQ (reference sequence). V shed 5 bases and J shed 14 bases, with 27 bases lying between them. The CDR3 length is 15 residues.

This clone appeared a single time. The CDR3 loop is CASSYPPSGLGTEAFF. The CDR3 DNA follows: TGTGCCAGCAGTTACCCCCCCTCAGGGCTGGGGACTGAAGCTTTCTTT. The chain recombines TRBV6-6 with TRBJ1-1; a possible D gene is TRBD1 (5 bases). Germline V gene data show CDR1 as MNHNY and CDR2 as SVGAGI (reference sequence). The CDR3 runs to 16 residues. Trimming took off 2 bases at V and 5 bases at J, with 18 bases between the two ends.

The V and J genes are TRBV5-1 and TRBJ1-2, with TRBD1 as a possible D gene (5 bases). The V end was cut by 7 bases, the J end by 4 bases, with 11 bases between. Germline V CDR1 and CDR2: SGHRS, YFSETQ. The CDR3 sequence is 12 residues long. CDR3 DNA sequence: TGCGCCAGCCGAACAGACAGCTATGGCTACACCTTC. Translating it yields CASRTDSYGYTF.

The sample holds one count of this clone. V gene TRBV19 combines with J gene TRBJ2-3, with 12 bases aligning to TRBD2. This CDR3 has 19 amino acids. Germline CDR1 and CDR2: LNHDA and SQIVND (reference sequence). The J segment lost 1 base and the V segment lost 1 base, leaving 9 bases of the junction unmatched. CDR3 sequence: CASSIVGLAGGPGTDTQYF. In DNA form, the CDR3 reads TGTGCCAGTAGTATAGTCGGCCTAGCGGGGGGGCCGGGCACAGATACGCAGTATTTT. Full variable domain (missing parts from reference TRBV19 and TRBJ2-3): DGGITQSPKYLFRKEGQNVTLSCEQNLNHDAMYWYRQDPGQGLRLIYYSQIVNDFQKGDIAEGYSVSREKKESFPLTVTSAQKNPTAFYLCASSIVGLAGGPGTDTQYFGPGTRLTVL.

The genes are TRBV20-1 and TRBJ2-1; D perhaps matches TRBD1 (6 bases). CDR3 length equals 11 residues. Germline V gives CDR1 DFQATT, CDR2 SNEGSKA (reference sequence). V lost 0 bases and J lost 11, with 8 bases in between. CDR3 protein: CSARDGTQQFF. As DNA, the CDR3 is TGCAGTGCTAGAGATGGGACACAGCAGTTCTTC.

The V call is TRBV7-2, the J call TRBJ1-6, with TRBD1 as a possible D gene (5 bases). There are 18 residues in the CDR3. The germline V gene has CDR1 SGHTA and CDR2 FQGNSA. V lost 2 bases and J lost 0, with 14 bases in between. CDR3 amino acids: CASSLRGTDSSYNSPLHF. The CDR3 nucleotides are TGTGCCAGCAGCTTACGCGGGACCGACAGCTCCTATAATTCACCCCTCCACTTT.

The chain is built from TRBV5-6 and TRBJ1-1; weak D call: TRBD1 (5 bases). Germline values: CDR1 SGHDT, CDR2 YYEEEE. The CDR3 is 17 amino acids. V was trimmed by 4 bases and J by 0 bases, leaving 19 bases between them. Here the CDR3 reads CASSPIRQTILNTEAFF. In DNA, the CDR3 is TGTGCCAGCAGCCCAATCCGACAGACAATTTTGAACACTGAAGCTTTCTTT.

The chain carries TRBV30 and TRBJ1-1, with a weak D call TRBD1 (6 bases). The ends were cut back, 3 bases at V and 2 bases at J, with 34 bases in the middle. Germline V CDR1 and CDR2: GTSNPN, SVGIG (reference sequence). This CDR3 contains 21 residues. For the CDR3, the DNA is TGTGCCTGGAGCCCAGGGGCCGCAATGTTACACCGATTGCCCCTAAACACTGAAGCTTTCTTT. Translating it yields CAWSPGAAMLHRLPLNTEAFF.